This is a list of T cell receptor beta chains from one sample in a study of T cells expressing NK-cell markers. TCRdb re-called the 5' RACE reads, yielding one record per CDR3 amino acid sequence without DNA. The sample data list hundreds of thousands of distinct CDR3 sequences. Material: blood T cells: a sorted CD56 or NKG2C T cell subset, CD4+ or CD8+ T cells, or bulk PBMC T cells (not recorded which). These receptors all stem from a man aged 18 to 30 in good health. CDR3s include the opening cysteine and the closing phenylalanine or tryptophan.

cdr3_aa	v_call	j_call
CASSSPQQLALRTDTQYF	TRBV7-8	TRBJ2-3
CASGETVYEQYF	TRBV28	TRBJ2-7
CASSQKGGKAFF	TRBV5-5	TRBJ1-1
CASSLETQTTDTQYF	TRBV5-1	TRBJ2-3
CASRPLDSNQPQHF	TRBV6-1	TRBJ1-5
CASSGGDRVVNRNEQFF	TRBV5-1	TRBJ2-1
CASTIRGSYNEQFF	TRBV11-2	TRBJ2-1
CASSLAIPPGTLVSYNEQFF	TRBV12-3/TRBV12-4	TRBJ2-1
CASSLRGTGGDTQYF	TRBV11-2	TRBJ2-3
CSARILAGGGTDTQYF	TRBV20-1	TRBJ2-3
CSAREGGSNQPQHF	TRBV20-1	TRBJ1-5
CSASKDTSTDTQYF	TRBV20-1	TRBJ2-3
CASSYSSGSGEQFF	TRBV12-3/TRBV12-4	TRBJ2-1
CSVENQATTDTQYF	TRBV29-1	TRBJ2-3
CASKYLPGRPNYGYTF	TRBV5-1	TRBJ1-2
CASSKPGLAAGTDTQYF	TRBV5-5	TRBJ2-3
CASSPGVRYEQFF	TRBV7-9	TRBJ2-1
CASSPEGINYEQYF	TRBV12-3/TRBV12-4	TRBJ2-7
CASSTVSLGLSSYNEQFF	TRBV5-1	TRBJ2-1
CSARIAAYGYTF	TRBV20-1	TRBJ1-2
CAWSPGLAGVNEQFF	TRBV30	TRBJ2-1
CASRPGTSGRSNEQFF	TRBV6-2/TRBV6-3	TRBJ2-1
CSARDRGTDYEQYF	TRBV20-1	TRBJ2-7
CATEGPGVDEQFF	TRBV12-3/TRBV12-4	TRBJ2-1
CASSFRAGGPSSYNEQFF	TRBV12-3/TRBV12-4	TRBJ2-1
CASRVPGANVLTF	TRBV7-6	TRBJ2-6
CASSRQGIGETQYF	TRBV2	TRBJ2-5
CSAPRQGQGYSGANVLTF	TRBV20-1	TRBJ2-6
CASSPLRGLRPNYGYTF	TRBV27	TRBJ1-2
CAISDRRRNYNEQFF	TRBV10-3	TRBJ2-1
CSVEGVYLDEQYF	TRBV29-1	TRBJ2-7
CASSPGLARANEQFF	TRBV4-1	TRBJ2-1
CASSTDSDQPQHF	TRBV10-2	TRBJ1-5
CASSLASRAANEKLFF	TRBV12-3/TRBV12-4	TRBJ1-4
CSAREGAAAGELFF	TRBV20-1	TRBJ2-2
CASTPSEADTQYF	TRBV5-1	TRBJ2-3
CASSQSGLADNEQFF	TRBV4-3	TRBJ2-1
CAPPGNSYNEQFF	TRBV15	TRBJ2-1
CSARHPTQGARSWDTEAFF	TRBV20-1	TRBJ1-1
CASSFDPRSGATEAFF	TRBV11-2	TRBJ1-1
CASSLEATGVYEQYF	TRBV5-1	TRBJ2-7
CATSDYSGARHGEQFF	TRBV24-1	TRBJ2-1
CASSLQPGTFPNEQFF	TRBV7-2	TRBJ2-1
CASSQDRIRVGNTIYF	TRBV4-1	TRBJ1-3
CSARAPRLADTQYF	TRBV20-1	TRBJ2-3
CASSLDYSNTGELFF	TRBV5-1	TRBJ2-2
CASSFVSYYGTSGTDTQYF	TRBV12-3/TRBV12-4	TRBJ2-3
CASRGQGDTEAFF	TRBV5-1	TRBJ1-1